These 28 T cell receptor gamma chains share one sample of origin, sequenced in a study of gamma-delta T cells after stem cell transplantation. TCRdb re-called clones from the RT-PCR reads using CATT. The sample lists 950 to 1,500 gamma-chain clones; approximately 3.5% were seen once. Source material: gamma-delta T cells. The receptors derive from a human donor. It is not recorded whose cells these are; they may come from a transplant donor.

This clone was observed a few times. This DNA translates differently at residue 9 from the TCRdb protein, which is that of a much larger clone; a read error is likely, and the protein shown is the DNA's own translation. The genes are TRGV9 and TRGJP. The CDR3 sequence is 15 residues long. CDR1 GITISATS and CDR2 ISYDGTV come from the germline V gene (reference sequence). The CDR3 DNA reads TGTGCCTTGTGGGAGGAAGAGTTGAGCAAAAAAATCAAGGTATTT. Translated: CALWEEELSKKIKVF.

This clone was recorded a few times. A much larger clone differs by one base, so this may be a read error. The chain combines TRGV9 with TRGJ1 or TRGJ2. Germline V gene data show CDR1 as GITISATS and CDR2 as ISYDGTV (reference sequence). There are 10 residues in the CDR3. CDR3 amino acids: CALWERQKLF. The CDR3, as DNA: TGTGCCTTGTGGGAGAGGCAGAAACTTTTT.

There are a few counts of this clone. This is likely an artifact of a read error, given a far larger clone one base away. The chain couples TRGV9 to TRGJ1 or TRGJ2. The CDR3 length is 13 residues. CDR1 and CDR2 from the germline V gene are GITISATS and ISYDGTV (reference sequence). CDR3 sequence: CALWEVNYHKKLF. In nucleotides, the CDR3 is TGTGCCTTGTGGGAGGTGAATTATCATAAGAAACTCTTT.

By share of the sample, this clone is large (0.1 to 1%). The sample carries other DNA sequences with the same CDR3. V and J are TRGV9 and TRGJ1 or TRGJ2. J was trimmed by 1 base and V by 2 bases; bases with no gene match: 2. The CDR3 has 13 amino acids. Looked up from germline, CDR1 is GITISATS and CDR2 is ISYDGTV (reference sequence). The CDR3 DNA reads TGTGCCTTGTGGGAGGAAAATTATTATAAGAAACTCTTT. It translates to CALWEENYYKKLF.

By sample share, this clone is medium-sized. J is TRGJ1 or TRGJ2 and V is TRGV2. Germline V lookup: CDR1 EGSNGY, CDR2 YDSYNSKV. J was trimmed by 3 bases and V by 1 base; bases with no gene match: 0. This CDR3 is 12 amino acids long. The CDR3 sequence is CATWDGYYKKLF. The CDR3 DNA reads TGTGCCACCTGGGACGGTTATTATAAGAAACTCTTT.

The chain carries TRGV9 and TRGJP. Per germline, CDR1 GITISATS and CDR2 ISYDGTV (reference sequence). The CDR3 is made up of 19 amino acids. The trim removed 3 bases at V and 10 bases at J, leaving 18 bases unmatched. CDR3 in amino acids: CALWEMSPTRKLGKKIKVF. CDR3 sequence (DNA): TGTGCCTTGTGGGAGATGAGCCCCACAAGAAAATTGGGCAAAAAAATCAAGGTATTT.

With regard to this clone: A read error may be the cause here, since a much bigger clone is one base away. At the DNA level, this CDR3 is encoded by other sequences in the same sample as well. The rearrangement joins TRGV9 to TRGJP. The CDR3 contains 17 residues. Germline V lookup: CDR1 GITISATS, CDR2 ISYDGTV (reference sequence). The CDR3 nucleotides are TGTGCCTTATGGGAGGTGGCAGAAGAGTTGGGCAAAAAAATCAAGGTATTT. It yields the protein CALWEVAEELGKKIKVF.

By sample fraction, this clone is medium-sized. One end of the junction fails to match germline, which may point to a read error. The CDR3 loop reads CATWDSSDWIKTF. The CDR3 DNA is TGTGCCACCTGGGATAGCAGTGATTGGATCAAGACGTTT. This rearrangement joins TRGV8 to TRGJP2. The CDR3 runs to 13 residues. Germline CDR1 VENAVY, CDR2 YDSYNSRV.

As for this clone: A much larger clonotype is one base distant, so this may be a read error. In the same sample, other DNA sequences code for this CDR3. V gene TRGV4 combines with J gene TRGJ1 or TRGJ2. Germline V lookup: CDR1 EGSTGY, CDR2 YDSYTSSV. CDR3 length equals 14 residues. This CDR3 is CATWDGAAYYKKLF. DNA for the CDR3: TGTGCCACCTGGGATGGAGCTGCTTATTATAAGAAACTCTTC.

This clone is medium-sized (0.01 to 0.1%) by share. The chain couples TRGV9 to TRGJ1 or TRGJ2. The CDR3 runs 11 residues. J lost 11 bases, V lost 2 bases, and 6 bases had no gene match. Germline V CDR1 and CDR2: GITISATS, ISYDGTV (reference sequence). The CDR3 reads CALWEAGEKLF. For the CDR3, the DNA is TGTGCCTTGTGGGAGGCCGGGGAGAAACTCTTT.

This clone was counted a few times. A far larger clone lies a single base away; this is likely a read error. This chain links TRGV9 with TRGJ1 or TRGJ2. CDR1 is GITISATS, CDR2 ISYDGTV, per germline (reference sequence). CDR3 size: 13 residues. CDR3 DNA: TGTGCCTTGTGGGAGCCTCAGGGGTATAAGAAGCTCTTT. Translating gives CALWEPQGYKKLF.

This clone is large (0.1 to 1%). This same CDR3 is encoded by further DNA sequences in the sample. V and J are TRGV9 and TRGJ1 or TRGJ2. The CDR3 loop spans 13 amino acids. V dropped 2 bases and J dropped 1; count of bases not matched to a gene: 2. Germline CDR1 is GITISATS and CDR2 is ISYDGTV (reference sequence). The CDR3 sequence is CALWEANYYKKLF. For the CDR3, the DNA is TGTGCCTTGTGGGAGGCCAATTATTATAAGAAACTCTTT.

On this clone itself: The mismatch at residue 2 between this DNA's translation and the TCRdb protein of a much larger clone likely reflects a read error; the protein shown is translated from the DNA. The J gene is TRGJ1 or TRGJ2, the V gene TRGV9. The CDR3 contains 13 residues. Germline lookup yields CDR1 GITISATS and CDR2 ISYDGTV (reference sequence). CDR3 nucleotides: TGTACCTTGTGGGAGGTGAATTATTATAAGAAACTCTTT. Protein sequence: CTLWEVNYYKKLF.

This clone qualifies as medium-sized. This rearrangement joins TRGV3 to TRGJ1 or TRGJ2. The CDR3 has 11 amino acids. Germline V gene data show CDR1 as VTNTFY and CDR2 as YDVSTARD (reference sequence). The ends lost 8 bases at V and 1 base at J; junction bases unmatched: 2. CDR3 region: CATFNYYKKLF. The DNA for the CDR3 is TGTGCCACCTTCAATTATTATAAGAAACTCTTT.

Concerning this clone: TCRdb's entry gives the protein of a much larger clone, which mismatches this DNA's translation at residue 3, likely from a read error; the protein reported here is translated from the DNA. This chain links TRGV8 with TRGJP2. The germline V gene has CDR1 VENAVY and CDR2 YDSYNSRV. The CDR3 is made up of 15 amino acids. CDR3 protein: CAAWDRASSDWIKTF. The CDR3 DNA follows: TGTGCCGCCTGGGATAGGGCTAGTAGTGATTGGATCAAGACGTTT.

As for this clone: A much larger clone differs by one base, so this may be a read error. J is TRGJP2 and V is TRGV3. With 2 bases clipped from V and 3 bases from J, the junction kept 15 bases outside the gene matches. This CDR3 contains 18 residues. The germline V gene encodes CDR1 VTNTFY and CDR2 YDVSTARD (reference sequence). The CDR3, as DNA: TGTGCCACCTGGGACATCCCAAATCTTTATGGTAGTGATTGGATCAAGACGTTT. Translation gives CATWDIPNLYGSDWIKTF.

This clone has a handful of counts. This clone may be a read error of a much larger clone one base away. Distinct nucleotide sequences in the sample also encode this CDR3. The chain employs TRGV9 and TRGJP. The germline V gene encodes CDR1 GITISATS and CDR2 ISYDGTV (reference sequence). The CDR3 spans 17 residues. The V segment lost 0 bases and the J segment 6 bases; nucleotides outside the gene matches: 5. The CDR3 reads CALWEVPLELGKKIKVF. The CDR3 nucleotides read TGTGCCTTGTGGGAGGTGCCTCTAGAGTTGGGCAAAAAAATCAAGGTATTT.

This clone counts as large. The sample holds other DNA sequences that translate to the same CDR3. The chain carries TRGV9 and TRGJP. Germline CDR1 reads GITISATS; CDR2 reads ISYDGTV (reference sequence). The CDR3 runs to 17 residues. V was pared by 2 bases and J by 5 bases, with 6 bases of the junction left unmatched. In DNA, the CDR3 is TGTGCCTTGTGGGAGGCACTAGAAGAGTTGGGCAAAAAAATCAAGGTATTT. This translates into CALWEALEELGKKIKVF.

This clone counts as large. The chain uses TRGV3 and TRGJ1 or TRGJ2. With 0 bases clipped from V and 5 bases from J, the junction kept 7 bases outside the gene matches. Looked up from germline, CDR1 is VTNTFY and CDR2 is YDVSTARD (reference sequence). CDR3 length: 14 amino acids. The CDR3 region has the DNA TGTGCCACCTGGGACAGGCCGCCCAATTATAAGAAACTCTTT. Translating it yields CATWDRPPNYKKLF.

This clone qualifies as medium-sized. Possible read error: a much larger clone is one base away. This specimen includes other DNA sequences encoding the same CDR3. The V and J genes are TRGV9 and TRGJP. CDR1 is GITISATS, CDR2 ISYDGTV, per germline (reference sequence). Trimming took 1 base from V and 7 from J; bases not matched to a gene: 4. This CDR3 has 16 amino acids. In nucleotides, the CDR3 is TGTGCCTTGTGGGAGGTCCAGGAGTTGGGCAAAAAAATCAAGGTATTT. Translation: CALWEVQELGKKIKVF.

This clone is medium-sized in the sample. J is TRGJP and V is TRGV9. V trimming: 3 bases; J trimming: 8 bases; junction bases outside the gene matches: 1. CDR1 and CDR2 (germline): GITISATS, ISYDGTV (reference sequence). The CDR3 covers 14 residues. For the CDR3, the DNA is TGTGCCTTGTGGGAGAAGTTGGGCAAAAAAATCAAGGTATTT. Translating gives CALWEKLGKKIKVF.

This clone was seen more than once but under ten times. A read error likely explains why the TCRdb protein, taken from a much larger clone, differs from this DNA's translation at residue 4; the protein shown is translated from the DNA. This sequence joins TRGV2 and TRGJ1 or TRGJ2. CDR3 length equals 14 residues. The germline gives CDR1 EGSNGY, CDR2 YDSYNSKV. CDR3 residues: CATRDGRNYYKKLF. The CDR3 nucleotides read TGTGCCACCCGGGACGGCCGGAATTATTATAAGAAACTCTTT.

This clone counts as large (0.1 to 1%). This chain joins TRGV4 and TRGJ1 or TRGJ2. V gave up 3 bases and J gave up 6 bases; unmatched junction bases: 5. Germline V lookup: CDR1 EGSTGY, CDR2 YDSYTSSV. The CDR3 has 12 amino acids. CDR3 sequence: CATWDPIYKKLF. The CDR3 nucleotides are TGTGCCACCTGGGATCCCATTTATAAGAAACTCTTT.

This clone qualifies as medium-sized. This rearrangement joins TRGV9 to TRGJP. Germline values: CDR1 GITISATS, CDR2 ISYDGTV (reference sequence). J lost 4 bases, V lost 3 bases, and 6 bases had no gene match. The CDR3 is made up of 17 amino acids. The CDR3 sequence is CALWEQQQELGKKIKVF. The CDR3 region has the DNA TGTGCCTTGTGGGAGCAACAACAAGAGTTGGGCAAAAAAATCAAGGTATTT.

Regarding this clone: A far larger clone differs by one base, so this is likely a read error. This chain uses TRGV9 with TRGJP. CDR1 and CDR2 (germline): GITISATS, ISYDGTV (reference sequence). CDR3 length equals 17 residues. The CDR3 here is CASWEVQKELGKKIKVF. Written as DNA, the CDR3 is TGTGCCTCGTGGGAGGTGCAAAAAGAGTTGGGCAAAAAAATCAAGGTATTT.

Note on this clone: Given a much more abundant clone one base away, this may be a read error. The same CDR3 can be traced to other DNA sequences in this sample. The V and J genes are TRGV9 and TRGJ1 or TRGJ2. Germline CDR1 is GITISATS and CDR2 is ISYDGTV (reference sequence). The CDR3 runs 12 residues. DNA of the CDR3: TGCGCCTTGTGGGAGGCGCTGTATAAGAAACTCTTT. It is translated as CALWEALYKKLF.

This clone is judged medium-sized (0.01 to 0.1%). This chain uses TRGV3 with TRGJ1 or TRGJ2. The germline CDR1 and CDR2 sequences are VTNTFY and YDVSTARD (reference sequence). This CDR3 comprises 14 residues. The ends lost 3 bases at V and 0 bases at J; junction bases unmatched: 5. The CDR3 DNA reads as TGTGCCACCTGGGACGGATGGAATTATTATAAGAAACTCTTT. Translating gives CATWDGWNYYKKLF.

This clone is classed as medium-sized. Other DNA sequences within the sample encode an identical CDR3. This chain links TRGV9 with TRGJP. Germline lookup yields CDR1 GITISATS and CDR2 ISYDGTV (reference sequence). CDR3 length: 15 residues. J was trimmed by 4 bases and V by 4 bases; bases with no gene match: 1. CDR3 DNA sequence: TGTGCCTTGTGGGACCAAGAGTTGGGCAAAAAAATCAAGGTATTT. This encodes CALWDQELGKKIKVF.